The entry that follows covers one TCR beta chain sequence. What it binds is not known. This entry belongs to a study of post-analysis software for immune sequencing data. Overall study results and limits: TRBV5-6, TRBV5-1 and TRBV20-1 belonged to a set of about five TRBV segments that were more frequent in patients than controls.

Tagging with unique molecular identifiers was a feature of the TCR beta cDNA libraries. TCRdb re-called the PCR reads through MiXCR, storing one row per CDR3 protein. Among some 500,000 distinct CDR3 sequences listed, under 55% were seen once. This CDR3 has 16 amino acids. Germline V gives CDR1 DFQATT, CDR2 SNEGSKA (reference sequence). V lost 1 base, J lost 5 bases, and 9 bases stayed unmatched. Material: blood. The chain is built from TRBV20-1 and TRBJ2-1, with TRBD2 matching over 9 bases. This sequence was found in a girl aged 5-17 years with multiple sclerosis. The CDR3 nucleotides read TGCAGTGCTAGAGTTCCTAGCGGGATTGAAGACAATGAGCAGTTCTTC. Protein: CSARVPSGIEDNEQFF.